The 25 T cell receptor beta chains listed next were all sequenced from one sample in a study of vaccination effects on CD4 cells after COVID-19. Their antigens remain unidentified. Investigators separated out CD4+ T cells once 10 days of culture had passed. Two-dose vaccination with either BNT162b2 or mRNA-1273 was given to the participants. Method: immunoSEQ multiplex PCR; TCRdb's copy keeps in-frame clones and lacks some. The sample lists 43,000 or so clones, roughly 72% occurring once. Sample: CD4+ T cells from PBMCs cultured without peptide, taken after COVID-19 vaccination. These receptor sequences come from a human donor who received a COVID-19 vaccine.

This clone has only one observation. The chain carries TRBV6-1 and TRBJ1-1; tentatively, D is TRBD1 (6 bases). The germline CDR1 and CDR2 sequences are MNHNS and SASEGT. V dropped 3 bases and J dropped 0 bases, with 14 bases sitting between them. The CDR3 length is 16 residues. The CDR3 sequence is CASSDTGTRLNTEAFF. CDR3 bases: TGTGCCAGCAGTGATACCGGGACAAGACTGAACACTGAAGCTTTCTTT.

The rearrangement links TRBV2 to TRBJ1-5; TRBD1 aligns across 7 bases. Looked up from germline, CDR1 is SNHLY and CDR2 is FYNNEI. V gave up 6 bases and J gave up 2 bases; unmatched junction bases: 10. The CDR3 sequence is 16 residues long. The CDR3 region is CASSRDRDRGNQPQHF. The CDR3 DNA sequence: TGTGCCAGCAGCCGAGACAGGGACCGGGGCAATCAGCCCCAGCATTTT.

This clone was detected only once. The chain employs TRBV6-5 and TRBJ2-2; D possibly corresponds to TRBD1 (6 bases). V lost 1 base, J lost 7 bases, and 16 bases lay in between. Germline V gene data show CDR1 as MNHEY and CDR2 as SVGAGI. This CDR3 has 16 amino acids. Here the CDR3 DNA reads TGTGCCAGCAGTTACTTGGAAGGGGGACGAGGCGGGGAGCTGTTTTTT. It codes for CASSYLEGGRGGELFF.

This clone was detected once. The chain employs TRBV10-3 and TRBJ1-3; 7 positions match TRBD1. Germline V CDR1 and CDR2: ENHRY, SYGVKD. V gave up 10 bases and J gave up 0 bases; unmatched junction bases: 3. This CDR3 contains 13 residues. The CDR3 protein is CATRDSSGNTIYF. DNA for the CDR3: TGTGCCACCCGGGACAGCTCTGGAAACACCATATATTTT.

The V and J genes are TRBV7-8 and TRBJ1-5; TRBD1 might be the D (6 bases). Trimming took 4 bases from V and 3 from J, leaving 10 bases between them. Looked up from germline, CDR1 is SGHVS and CDR2 is FQNEAQ. This CDR3 region has 14 residues. Here the CDR3 DNA reads TGTGCCAGCAGCTCTCAGGGGCCCAATCAGCCCCAGCATTTT. This translates into CASSSQGPNQPQHF.

This chain links TRBV29-1 with TRBJ1-2; no reliable D call. The CDR3 is made up of 14 amino acids. Per the germline V gene, CDR1 is SQVTM and CDR2 is ANQGSEA. Trimming pared 2 bases from V and 2 bases from J, leaving 12 bases between. The chain's CDR3 is CSVEPQMINYGYTF. CDR3 coding DNA: TGCAGCGTTGAACCACAGATGATCAACTATGGCTACACCTTC.

This chain joins TRBV5-1 and TRBJ1-4; the D gene is possibly TRBD1 (6 bases). Germline V gene lookup returns CDR1 SGHRS and CDR2 YFSETQ. Trimming pared 4 bases from V and 8 bases from J, leaving 12 bases between. This CDR3 has 13 amino acids. The chain's CDR3 is CASSRTEEEKLFF. The CDR3 coding sequence is TGCGCCAGCAGCAGGACAGAGGAGGAAAAACTGTTTTTT.

The chain uses TRBV5-6 and TRBJ2-5; 7 bases are a match to TRBD2. The trim removed 4 bases at V and 1 base at J, leaving 10 bases unmatched. This CDR3 spans 16 amino acids. The germline V gene encodes CDR1 SGHDT and CDR2 YYEEEE. The CDR3 loop is CASSPWDYLAQETQYF. CDR3 nucleotide sequence: TGTGCCAGCAGCCCGTGGGACTACCTTGCCCAAGAGACCCAGTACTTC.

This clone was detected once. The chain combines TRBV5-8 with TRBJ2-7; the D gene is possibly TRBD2 (5 bases). This CDR3 contains 11 residues. Germline-derived CDR1 and CDR2 are SGHTS and YDEGEE. V dropped 4 bases and J dropped 6 bases, with 8 bases sitting between them. CDR3 residues: CASSTLAEQYF. For the CDR3, the DNA is TGTGCCAGCAGCACTCTAGCCGAGCAGTACTTC. The full variable domain, in which reference TRBV5-8 and TRBJ2-7 provide the parts outside the CDR3, is EAGVTQSPTHLIKTRGQQATLRCSPISGHTSVYWYQQALGLGLQFLLWYDEGEERNRGNFPPRFSGRQFPNYSSELNVNALELEDSALYLCASSTLAEQYFGPGTRLTVT.

V usage is TRBV27 and J usage is TRBJ1-6; 8 positions match TRBD1. With V trimmed by 0 bases and J by 10 bases, 5 bases remained unmatched. The CDR3 is 15 amino acids. CDR1 is MNHEY and CDR2 is SMNVEV in the germline V gene (reference sequence). CDR3 sequence reads: CASSLSGQGSSPLHF. For the CDR3, the DNA is TGTGCCAGCAGTTTATCAGGACAGGGTTCCTCACCCCTCCACTTT.

The chain is built from TRBV11-2 and TRBJ2-5; the D is unclear. This CDR3 spans 13 amino acids. Trimming pared 1 base from V and 4 bases from J, leaving 7 bases between. Per the germline V gene, CDR1 is SGHAT and CDR2 is FQNNGV. The CDR3 is CASSLGVTETQYF. In DNA form, the CDR3 reads TGTGCCAGCAGCTTAGGGGTCACAGAGACCCAGTACTTC. Full variable domain (rest looked up from reference TRBV11-2 and TRBJ2-5): EAGVAQSPRYKIIEKRQSVAFWCNPISGHATLYWYQQILGQGPKLLIQFQNNGVVDDSQLPKDRFSAERLKGVDSTLKIQPAKLEDSAVYLCASSLGVTETQYFGPGTRLLVL.

The chain employs TRBV5-1 and TRBJ2-7; D perhaps matches TRBD2 (6 bases). The CDR3 runs to 15 residues. Trimming left V 1 base short and J 6 bases short, with 17 bases between. In germline, CDR1 is SGHRS, CDR2 YFSETQ. The DNA of the CDR3 is TGCGCCAGCAGCTTGTTGGGGAGGACCCCTATCGAGCAGTACTTC. It yields the protein CASSLLGRTPIEQYF.

CDR3 in amino acids: CASSYDGRSSYEQYF. The CDR3 DNA sequence: TGTGCCAGCAGTTACGACGGGAGGAGCTCCTACGAGCAGTACTTC. The chain combines TRBV6-5 with TRBJ2-7; 7 nucleotides agree with TRBD2. The CDR3 contains 15 residues. In germline, CDR1 is MNHEY, CDR2 SVGAGI. The J segment lost 0 bases and the V segment lost 2 bases, leaving 4 bases of the junction unmatched.

The genes are TRBV7-7 and TRBJ2-3; no clear D gene. CDR3 length: 14 residues. CDR1 SSHAT and CDR2 FNYEAQ come from the germline V gene (reference sequence). The V gene lost 1 base and the J gene lost 0 bases, with 5 bases spanning the gap. The CDR3 DNA reads as TGTGCCAGCAGCTTAGGTACTAGCACAGATACGCAGTATTTT. Its protein is CASSLGTSTDTQYF. Together with reference TRBV7-7 and TRBJ2-3, the CDR3 gives the full variable domain: GAGVSQSPRYKVTKRGQDVTLRCDPISSHATLYWYQQALGQGPEFLTYFNYEAQPDKSGLPSDRFSAERPEGSISTLTIQRTEQRDSAMYRCASSLGTSTDTQYFGPGTRLTVL.

The rearrangement links TRBV18 to TRBJ1-2; the D is unclear. Trimming removed 3 bases from V and 1 base from J, with 9 bases in between. This CDR3 has 14 amino acids. The germline CDR1 and CDR2 sequences are KGHSH and LQKENI. The CDR3 DNA reads TGTGCCAGCTCACCGTCCAGTGATAACTATGGCTACACCTTC. Translation gives CASSPSSDNYGYTF. Looking up the rest from reference TRBV18 and TRBJ1-2 gives the full variable domain: NAGVMQNPRHLVRRRGQEARLRCSPMKGHSHVYWYRQLPEEGLKFMVYLQKENIIDESGMPKERFSAEFPKEGPSILRIQQVVRGDSAAYFCASSPSSDNYGYTFGSGTRLTVV.

The chain links TRBV7-6 to TRBJ2-1; tentatively, D is TRBD2 (6 bases). The CDR3 length is 16 residues. The V and J ends lost 1 base and 0 bases respectively, with 10 bases between them. Germline V lookup: CDR1 SGHVS, CDR2 FNYEAQ. CDR3 DNA: TGTGCCAGCAGCTTAGTCGGGGGAACCTCCTACAATGAGCAGTTCTTC. Encoded protein: CASSLVGGTSYNEQFF.

The chain has TRBV7-9 and TRBJ1-2; the D gene is possibly TRBD1 (6 bases). The germline V and J ends were trimmed by 2 bases and 0 bases, with 10 bases remaining between them. The CDR3 length is 15 residues. Germline V lookup: CDR1 SEHNR, CDR2 FQNEAQ (reference sequence). Here the CDR3 DNA reads TGTGCCAGCAGCTTACGGGGACAAGCTAACTATGGCTACACCTTC. Translation: CASSLRGQANYGYTF.

The chain carries TRBV18 and TRBJ1-5, with TRBD1 matching over 7 bases. Germline values: CDR1 KGHSH, CDR2 LQKENI. J lost 0 bases, V lost 1 base, and 9 bases had no gene match. This CDR3 is 18 amino acids long. The CDR3 here is CASSPRGGGGGSNQPQHF. The CDR3 DNA follows: TGTGCCAGCTCACCACGAGGAGGGGGCGGGGGTAGCAATCAGCCCCAGCATTTT.

This clone came up a few times. V and J are TRBV6-5 and TRBJ1-3; unclear D gene. Germline-derived CDR1 and CDR2 are MNHEY and SVGAGI. This CDR3 has 12 residues. Trimming removed 7 bases from V and 7 bases from J, with 11 bases in between. CDR3 sequence: CASNIPRNTIYF. DNA of the CDR3: TGTGCCAGCAATATTCCCCGGAACACCATATATTTT.

The chain uses TRBV19 and TRBJ2-5, with TRBD1 matching 8 bases. The CDR3 is 14 residues long. The V gene end was trimmed by 3 bases and the J gene end by 9 bases; junction bases not matched to a gene: 9. Looked up from germline, CDR1 is LNHDA and CDR2 is SQIVND (reference sequence). The CDR3 DNA reads as TGTGCCAGTAGTATCGAGGACAGGGTAGGGGCCCAGTACTTC. Its translation: CASSIEDRVGAQYF.

The chain uses TRBV3-1 (or the pseudogene TRBV3-2) and TRBJ2-4; D remains unclear. Germline V gene data show CDR1 as LGHDT and CDR2 as YNNKEL (reference sequence). V lost 0 bases and J lost 7, with 4 bases in between. The CDR3 covers 12 residues. The DNA of the CDR3 is TGTGCCAGCAGCCAAGATAGGAACATTCAGTACTTC. It is translated as CASSQDRNIQYF.

The chain joins TRBV9 to TRBJ1-2, with D possibly matching TRBD1 (6 bases). Germline V gene lookup returns CDR1 SGDLS and CDR2 YYNGEE. The CDR3 loop spans 15 amino acids. V lost 4 bases and J lost 4, with 17 bases in between. The CDR3 sequence: CASSPLGGGGYGYTF. In DNA, the CDR3 is TGTGCCAGCAGCCCCCTCGGGGGGGGCGGCTATGGCTACACCTTC.

The V gene is TRBV2, the J gene TRBJ2-7; 11 bases are a match to TRBD1. Per the germline V gene, CDR1 is SNHLY and CDR2 is FYNNEI. This CDR3 is 12 amino acids long. Trimming at V came to 10 bases and at J to 9 bases, leaving 8 bases not matched to a gene. The CDR3 bases are TGTGCCATCGGGACAGGGGGTCGAGCGCAGTACTTC. This sequence encodes CAIGTGGRAQYF.

This clone showed up just a few times. The chain is built from TRBV24-1 and TRBJ1-1; the D gene is possibly TRBD1 (5 bases). Germline V CDR1 and CDR2: KGHDR, SFDVKD. Trimming left V 1 base short and J 1 base short, with 27 bases between. The CDR3 extends over 21 amino acids. This chain's CDR3 is CATSDFPGAPLGQEANTEAFF. The CDR3 region has the DNA TGTGCCACCAGTGATTTTCCCGGGGCCCCCCTTGGGCAGGAGGCGAACACTGAAGCTTTCTTT.

The chain carries TRBV27 and TRBJ2-5; D may be TRBD1 (5 bases). The CDR3 length is 13 residues. Germline V CDR1 and CDR2: MNHEY, SMNVEV (reference sequence). Trimming left V 6 bases short and J 4 bases short, with 12 bases between. CDR3 DNA sequence: TGTGCCAGCAGCCAGGGTTTGGTAGAGACCCAGTACTTC. As protein: CASSQGLVETQYF.